A single T cell receptor (beta chain) is shown here with its context. This clone was recorded once. It lacks a known antigen. One base away there is no much larger clone; base qualities are not given. The germline V and J ends show losses of 4 bases and 3 bases respectively, and no gene match explains 8 bases of the junction. CDR1 and CDR2 are read off the germline V gene as MNHNS and SASEGT. The CDR3 measures 16 amino acids from cysteine to phenylalanine. Of all the DNA, just the CDR3 is kept, 48 bases in frame from base 1. The sample is drawn from a study of blood T cell repertoires in COVID-19 (dated by TCRdb to 2019 to 2021). Describing the broader study: Samples covering the acute and convalescent phases of COVID-19 were provided by collaborators in the United States, Italy and Spain. The material from the prospective study consisted of cDNA or gDNA derived from T cells, B-cell-depleted T cells, or PBMCs. The dataset comprised deeply sampled blood TCRbeta repertoires from subjects exposed to, actively infected with, or recovered from COVID-19. The repertoires were released in a freely available public database meant as a resource for research on the immune response to SARS-CoV-2. Samples came from the ongoing ImmuneRACE study (first 160 participants) plus 1,254 subjects from 6 global collaborators. Nearly every sample came with metadata listing a de-identified subject ID, COVID-19 status, age in years and sex. Where HLA class I and class II types were available, the types were taken from metadata supplied by the sample provider, not from assay-based typing. General study outcomes and caveats: How much clinical and demographic metadata was included differed by source and by participant, and the metadata was provided uncurated.

Collaborating institutions collected whole blood in K2EDTA tubes following their own protocols. Collaborator samples were shipped for TCRbeta analysis as frozen whole blood, isolated PBMCs, or DNA extracted from either sample type. TCRbeta CDR3 regions were amplified from genomic DNA using the immunoSEQ Assay, a bias-controlled multiplex PCR. As for how the authors treated the data: The number of nucleated cells in each sample was estimated from the amplification of reference gene primers within the assay. Sequence reads were collapsed and filtered to measure the absolute abundance of every unique TCRbeta CDR3 rearrangement. For each sample, productive Simpson clonality was calculated as the square root of Simpson's diversity index over productive rearrangements. The table was pulled from immuneACCESS by TCRdb, which kept in-frame rearrangements only. Such tables lose some clones; where checked, under half of the loss comes from unresolved V genes, and the rest has no known cause. V, J and clone size derive from that table, while D and trimming were established from the DNA sequence. This sample has more than 95,000 clones in its table, and approximately 85% of those were observed once. Of the sample, about 4.8% is held by the ten largest clones.

The TCR was taken from a man aged 60-69 years with acute or convalescent COVID-19. Sequenced sample: peripheral blood. The rearranged chain carries TRBV6-1 and TRBJ1-1; 10 of the junction bases match TRBD1. The DNA sequence is as follows: TGTGCCAGCAGTGTACGACAGGGGGCGGGGTACACTGAAGCTTTCTTT. Translated, this is CASSVRQGAGYTEAFF.